This T cell receptor beta chain comes out of a study of T cell repertoires in cytomegalovirus infection. This clonotype has just a few counts. CDR1 and CDR2 (germline): MDHEN, SYDVKM. CDR3 length: 16 amino acids. Trimming took 1 base from V and 1 from J; bases not matched to a gene: 3. Using its own MiXCR run on the reads, TCRdb lists one record per CDR3 protein. The table lists approximately 500,000 distinct CDR3 sequences, roughly 29% of them singletons, with about 13% in the top ten. This sequence joins TRBV28 and TRBJ2-5; 10 nucleotides agree with TRBD2. Sequenced material: PBMCs. This clonotype was obtained from a human donor in good health (CMV status not recorded). Some clones in this sample may be carry-over from other donors' samples. The CDR3 spells CASSLSGTSAQETQYF. The CDR3 DNA follows: TGTGCCAGCAGTTTATCCGGGACTAGCGCCCAAGAGACCCAGTACTTC.